Below, 23 T cell receptor beta chains from the same sample are listed, as sequenced in a study of technical replicates of blood from several donors. Sequencing used immunoSEQ multiplex PCR; TCRdb keeps in-frame clones, though not all of them. The sample has about 84,000 clones; about 98% are singletons. Specimen: T cells isolated from PBMCs. The receptors derive from a human donor in good health.

The chain has TRBV7-6 and TRBJ1-4; D ambiguous. Trimming pared 2 bases from V and 8 bases from J, leaving 9 bases between. Germline V lookup: CDR1 SGHVS, CDR2 FNYEAQ. The CDR3 has 13 residues. Here the CDR3 DNA reads TGTGCCAGCAGCTTAAGGCCGGGAGAAAAACTGTTTTTT. Its translation is CASSLRPGEKLFF.

The chain is built from TRBV5-1 and TRBJ2-2, with TRBD1 matching over 8 bases. The CDR3 runs 16 residues. The ends lost 0 bases at V and 0 bases at J; junction bases unmatched: 1. CDR1 is SGHRS and CDR2 is YFSETQ in the germline V gene. The CDR3 DNA reads TGCGCCAGCAGCTTGGCAGGGGGCGCGAACACCGGGGAGCTGTTTTTT. Translation gives CASSLAGGANTGELFF.

The chain links TRBV5-6 to TRBJ2-5; TRBD1 might be the D (6 bases). This CDR3 contains 13 residues. Trimming shortened V by 4 bases and J by 1 base, and 8 bases separated the two germline ends. Germline V gene lookup returns CDR1 SGHDT and CDR2 YYEEEE. The CDR3 loop is CASSRGGQETQYF. The CDR3 nucleotides are TGTGCCAGCAGCCGAGGGGGCCAAGAGACCCAGTACTTC.

This sequence joins TRBV5-6 and TRBJ2-5; D remains ambiguous. CDR1 and CDR2 (germline): SGHDT, YYEEEE. The length of the CDR3 is 16 residues. V was clipped by 2 bases and J by 0 bases, with 14 bases between them. The CDR3 sequence: CASSFLISAYQETQYF. In DNA form, the CDR3 reads TGTGCCAGCAGCTTCCTAATTTCTGCGTACCAAGAGACCCAGTACTTC. Full variable domain (remainder filled in from reference TRBV5-6 and TRBJ2-5): DAGVTQSPTHLIKTRGQQVTLRCSPKSGHDTVSWYQQALGQGPQFIFQYYEEEERQRGNFPDRFSGHQFPNYSSELNVNALLLGDSALYLCASSFLISAYQETQYFGPGTRLLVL.

The chain employs TRBV7-9 and TRBJ2-1, with TRBD2 identical over 11 bases. The trim removed 2 bases at V and 7 bases at J, leaving 4 bases unmatched. Germline lookup yields CDR1 SEHNR and CDR2 FQNEAQ (reference sequence). This CDR3 region has 15 residues. The CDR3 DNA follows: TGTGCCAGCAGCTTACTAGCGGGGGGATTGAATGAGCAGTTCTTC. Translating gives CASSLLAGGLNEQFF.

The rearrangement uses TRBV7-9 and TRBJ2-3; 14 nucleotides match TRBD2. The junction had 5 bases not matched to a gene; V was cut back by 5 bases and J by 4 bases. The CDR3 sequence is 16 residues long. Germline V gene lookup returns CDR1 SEHNR and CDR2 FQNEAQ (reference sequence). The CDR3 DNA is TGTGCCAGCAGCATGGGACTAGCGGGAGTACCAGATACGCAGTATTTT. It codes for CASSMGLAGVPDTQYF.

The chain couples TRBV4-2 to TRBJ1-2; 7 positions match TRBD1. The CDR3 is made up of 14 amino acids. After removal of 4 bases from V and 2 bases from J, the junction contained 4 bases not matched to a gene. Germline assignment: CDR1 LGHNA and CDR2 YNFKEQ. CDR3 nucleotides: TGTGCCAGCAGCCGCTCAGGGGGAAACTATGGCTACACCTTC. Amino acid sequence: CASSRSGGNYGYTF.

This clone has just one count. CDR3 nucleotides: TGTGCCAGCAGTTACCGTGGGACAGGATTTAACTATGGCTACACCTTC. The encoded protein is CASSYRGTGFNYGYTF. This sequence joins TRBV27 and TRBJ1-2; TRBD1 matches 8 bases. The CDR3 runs 16 residues. Losses at the gene ends were 4 bases for V and 1 base for J; bases not matched to a gene: 8. Germline values: CDR1 MNHEY, CDR2 SMNVEV (reference sequence).

J is TRBJ1-4 and V is TRBV28; TRBD1 might be the D (6 bases). The length of the CDR3 is 15 residues. Germline lookup yields CDR1 MDHEN and CDR2 SYDVKM. V lost 6 bases, J lost 0 bases, and 11 bases lay in between. The CDR3 region is CASRDRFATNEKLFF. The CDR3 nucleotides read TGTGCCAGCAGAGACAGGTTCGCAACTAATGAAAAACTGTTTTTT.

This rearrangement joins TRBV11-2 to TRBJ2-1, with 7 bases that match TRBD2. J gave up 3 bases and V 3 bases, and 14 bases lay outside the gene matches. Germline assignment: CDR1 SGHAT and CDR2 FQNNGV. The CDR3 totals 18 residues. The CDR3 nucleotides are TGTGCCAGCAGCTTCTATAGCCCCCTAGCGGCGATCTACAATGAGCAGTTCTTC. Its translation is CASSFYSPLAAIYNEQFF.

The V gene is TRBV6-5, the J gene TRBJ2-1, with D possibly being TRBD2 (7 bases). This CDR3 has 14 amino acids. The germline CDR1 and CDR2 sequences are MNHEY and SVGAGI. Deletions cut 5 bases from V and 9 bases from J, with 17 bases between. The CDR3 protein is CASSELGGDGEQFF. Here the CDR3 DNA reads TGTGCCAGCAGTGAACTAGGGGGGGATGGTGAGCAGTTCTTC.

The chain links TRBV13 to TRBJ1-4; the match to TRBD1 covers 8 bases. From germline, CDR1 is PRHDT and CDR2 FYEKMQ (reference sequence). The CDR3 totals 20 residues. V was pared by 3 bases and J by 3 bases, with 18 bases of the junction left unmatched. CDR3: CASSFRDRTTFLPSNEKLFF. CDR3 in DNA: TGTGCCAGCAGCTTTAGGGACAGGACGACTTTTCTGCCCTCTAATGAAAAACTGTTTTTT.

This chain uses TRBV7-9 with TRBJ2-7, with a weak D call TRBD2 (7 bases). With 5 bases removed from V and 3 bases from J, the gap between germline ends came to 14 bases. Germline-derived CDR1 and CDR2 are SEHNR and FQNEAQ (reference sequence). This CDR3 region has 14 residues. The DNA of the CDR3 is TGTGCCAGCAGCCCCGGGGAGGGGGTCTACGAGCAGTACTTC. Residues: CASSPGEGVYEQYF.

This chain's CDR3 is CASTRTDTTGELFF. The DNA of the CDR3 is TGTGCCAGCACCCGGACAGATACCACCGGGGAGCTGTTTTTT. The rearrangement links TRBV28 to TRBJ2-2, with D maybe TRBD1 (6 bases). The CDR3 covers 14 residues. V was trimmed by 7 bases and J by 4 bases, leaving 13 bases between them. Germline V CDR1 and CDR2: MDHEN, SYDVKM.

V usage is TRBV28 and J usage is TRBJ1-2; 7 bases map to TRBD1. V shed 8 bases, J shed 5 bases, and the junction held 5 bases outside the gene matches. The CDR3 has 12 amino acids. Germline lookup yields CDR1 MDHEN and CDR2 SYDVKM. CDR3 protein: CASGTATYGYTF. As DNA, the CDR3 is TGTGCCAGCGGGACAGCAACTTATGGCTACACCTTC.

The gene calls are TRBV4-2 and TRBJ2-2, with a tentative D call TRBD2 (6 bases). Germline CDR1 reads LGHNA; CDR2 reads YNFKEQ. The CDR3 consists of 14 residues. Deletions cut 10 bases from V and 3 bases from J, with 15 bases between. The CDR3 sequence is CATGGDGHTGELFF. The CDR3 nucleotides read TGTGCCACAGGCGGGGACGGACACACCGGGGAGCTGTTTTTT.

The chain couples TRBV29-1 to TRBJ1-1, with 11 bases that match TRBD1. V lost 7 bases to trimming and J lost 11 bases; unmatched junction nucleotides: 12. Germline values: CDR1 SQVTM, CDR2 ANQGSEA. CDR3 size: 13 residues. The CDR3 region is CSGWTGGATSAFF. The CDR3 DNA follows: TGCAGCGGCTGGACAGGGGGCGCGACGTCGGCTTTCTTT. Together with reference TRBV29-1 and TRBJ1-1, the CDR3 gives the full variable domain: SAVISQKPSRDICQRGTSLTIQCQVDSQVTMMFWYRQQPGQSLTLIATANQGSEATYESGFVIDKFPISRPNLTFSTLTVSNMSPEDSSIYLCSGWTGGATSAFFGQGTRLTVV.

The V gene is TRBV6-1, the J gene TRBJ2-7; TRBD1 is a possible D gene (5 bases). The CDR3 contains 13 residues. The germline V gene has CDR1 MNHNS and CDR2 SASEGT. V was clipped by 4 bases and J by 2 bases, with 9 bases between them. This CDR3 is CASSVQDAYEQYF. Written as DNA, the CDR3 is TGTGCCAGCAGTGTACAGGATGCCTACGAGCAGTACTTC.

This clone came up a few times. The CDR3 protein is CASRHEPGLQETQYF. As DNA, the CDR3 is TGTGCCAGCAGGCATGAGCCGGGACTCCAAGAGACCCAGTACTTC. This rearrangement joins TRBV7-9 to TRBJ2-5; D perhaps matches TRBD2 (6 bases). The CDR3 extends over 15 amino acids. V shed 6 bases and J shed 1 base, with 15 bases lying between them. The germline CDR1 and CDR2 sequences are SEHNR and FQNEAQ (reference sequence).

The chain uses TRBV11-2 and TRBJ2-1; 9 nucleotides line up with TRBD2. The CDR3 runs to 15 residues. Germline CDR1 SGHAT, CDR2 FQNNGV. After removal of 2 bases from V and 4 bases from J, the junction contained 3 bases not matched to a gene. In nucleotides, the CDR3 is TGTGCCAGCAGCTTACCCAGCGGGAGGTACAATGAGCAGTTCTTC. This encodes CASSLPSGRYNEQFF. The full variable domain, with the rest looked up from reference TRBV11-2 and TRBJ2-1, is EAGVAQSPRYKIIEKRQSVAFWCNPISGHATLYWYQQILGQGPKLLIQFQNNGVVDDSQLPKDRFSAERLKGVDSTLKIQPAKLEDSAVYLCASSLPSGRYNEQFFGPGTRLTVL.

This clone came up once. This chain uses TRBV9 with TRBJ2-5; TRBD2 matches at 11 bases. Germline trimming cut 1 base from V and 5 bases from J; bases unmatched to any gene: 10. The CDR3 loop spans 17 amino acids. CDR1 is SGDLS, CDR2 YYNGEE, per germline. CDR3 DNA sequence: TGTGCCAGCAGCGTAATGGCTAGCGGGGGGCGTGGGGAGACCCAGTACTTC. It specifies CASSVMASGGRGETQYF.

The CDR3 region has the DNA TGTGCCTGGAGTGTCCGGGAAAACTATGGCTACACCTTC. Its translation: CAWSVRENYGYTF. The chain combines TRBV30 with TRBJ1-2; D ambiguous. CDR3 size: 13 residues. Germline-derived CDR1 and CDR2 are GTSNPN and SVGIG (reference sequence). V was trimmed by 0 bases and J by 2 bases, leaving 7 bases between them.

V gene TRBV11-3 combines with J gene TRBJ2-5; 11 nucleotides align to TRBD2. The germline CDR1 and CDR2 sequences are SGHNT and YENEEA. Trimming at V came to 7 bases and at J to 5 bases, leaving 12 bases not matched to a gene. This CDR3 has 16 amino acids. Here the CDR3 reads CASTPVSGGAGETQYF. For the CDR3, the DNA is TGTGCCAGCACCCCCGTTAGCGGGGGGGCGGGGGAGACCCAGTACTTC.